This T cell receptor (beta chain) was profiled in a study of CD8 T cells in ankylosing spondylitis. This clonotype was recorded at least ten times. Each CDR3 protein is one row after TCRdb ran MiXCR on the 5' RACE reads. The sample has roughly 97,000 distinct CDR3 sequences, about 8.3% seen once. This receptor was identified in a male donor with ankylosing spondylitis or in good health (not recorded which). Sequences were obtained from blood, either unsorted or a sorted T cell fraction (not recorded which).

The CDR3 DNA follows: TGCGCCAGCCCAACCTATGGGGGGACAGATACGCAGTATTTT. It specifies CASPTYGGTDTQYF. J is TRBJ2-3 and V is TRBV5-1; weak D call: TRBD2 (6 bases). Germline loops: CDR1 SGHRS, CDR2 YFSETQ. V was cut by 7 bases and J by 3 bases, with 15 bases left in between. The CDR3 loop spans 14 amino acids.